The TCR beta chain described here comes from a study of blood T cell repertoires in COVID-19 (dated by TCRdb to 2020 to 2022). For the wider study: The collaborator samples originated in the United States, Italy and Spain and spanned the acute and convalescent phases of COVID-19. The prospective study material was composed of cDNA or gDNA derived from T cells, B-cell-depleted T cells, or PBMCs. The dataset comprised deeply sampled blood TCRbeta repertoires from subjects exposed to, actively infected with, or recovered from COVID-19. A freely available public database, intended as a resource for researchers studying the immune response to SARS-CoV-2, is where the repertoires were released. Samples came from the ongoing ImmuneRACE study (first 160 participants) plus 1,254 subjects from 6 global collaborators. Sample metadata almost always included a de-identified subject ID, COVID-19 status, age in years and sex. Where available, HLA class I and class II types were taken from metadata supplied by the sample provider and were not determined by assay-based typing.

Results the study describes overall, beyond this receptor: The quantity of clinical and demographic metadata differed by source and by participant and was supplied without curation.

Clipping removes 4 bases from V and 4 bases from J, with 16 as the unmatched junction base count. CDR1 and CDR2 (SGHDN, FVKESK) derive from the germline V gene. The CDR3 covers 19 residues, taking in both the cysteine and the phenylalanine. CDR3 DNA only is kept here, 57 bases in frame from base 1. Collaborating institutions collected whole blood in K2EDTA tubes following their own protocols. Collaborator samples were shipped for TCRbeta analysis as frozen whole blood, isolated PBMCs, or DNA extracted from either sample type. Turning to this clone: It has no known antigen specificity. Per-base qualities were not stored, and no clone one base away is much larger.

TCRbeta CDR3 regions were amplified from genomic DNA by means of the immunoSEQ Assay, a bias-controlled multiplex PCR. For the original study's pipeline: The number of nucleated cells in each sample was estimated from the amplification of reference gene primers within the assay. To quantify the absolute abundance of each unique TCRbeta CDR3 rearrangement, sequence reads were collapsed and filtered. Productive Simpson clonality was computed per sample as the square root of Simpson's diversity index over productive rearrangements. What TCRdb holds here is the immuneACCESS table cut down to in-frame rearrangements. Part of the clones is not present; checked against another copy, under half of the missing clones reflect an unresolved V gene, and the others are unexplained. D and trimming were read from the DNA, whereas the V and J calls and clone size are those reported in that table. This sample has around 59,000 clones in its table, and around 73% of those were observed once. The ten largest clonotypes hold 10% to 15% of the sample.

The sequence joins TRBV14 to TRBJ2-7; TRBD2 agrees with 13 junctional bases. The clonotype comes from an elderly man with acute or convalescent COVID-19. The source material was peripheral blood. This receptor carries the CDR3 CASSPRAGLAGKRHYEQYF. Read as DNA, the sequence is TGTGCCAGCAGCCCGAGGGCGGGACTAGCGGGAAAGCGACATTACGAGCAGTACTTC.